Following are 20 T cell receptor beta chains from one sample sequenced in a study of T cells expressing NK-cell markers. Reprocessing the 5' RACE reads, TCRdb reports a single entry for every CDR3 protein and omits DNA. This listing includes 550,000 to 600,000 distinct CDR3 sequences. The sample consisted of blood T cells: a sorted CD56 or NKG2C T cell subset, CD4+ or CD8+ T cells, or bulk PBMC T cells (not recorded which). The receptors here all came from a man aged 18 to 30 in good health.

This chain joins TRBV3-1 and TRBJ2-3. This CDR3 contains 17 residues. Germline-derived CDR1 and CDR2 are LGHDT and YNNKEL (reference sequence). CDR3 residues: CASSQPSTSLSTDTQYF.

CDR3 region: CASSGSYNYNEQFF. The chain joins TRBV12-3 or TRBV12-4 to TRBJ2-1. The CDR3 has 14 amino acids.

The rearrangement joins TRBV4-3 to TRBJ2-7; TCRdb selects TRBD2, and the lack of DNA leaves this call unchecked. There are 18 residues in the CDR3. CDR1 and CDR2 (germline): LGHNA, YSLEER. CDR3 protein: CASSQERGGIAGVYEQYF.

The chain has TRBV7-6 and TRBJ1-4. The CDR3 extends over 13 amino acids. CDR1 and CDR2 from the germline V gene are SGHVS and FNYEAQ. The CDR3 protein is CASSLEAGEKLFF.

This chain uses TRBV12-3 or TRBV12-4 with TRBJ2-5; TCRdb returns TRBD1, unconfirmable since there is no DNA. This CDR3 region has 14 residues. This chain's CDR3 is CASSDTGPQETQYF.

The chain recombines TRBV2 with TRBJ2-3; TCRdb proposes TRBD2, but this gene call is untestable without DNA. Germline values: CDR1 SNHLY, CDR2 FYNNEI. This CDR3 has 15 residues. CDR3 residues: CASTPSTRSTDTQYF.

The chain joins TRBV7-6 to TRBJ2-1; TCRdb reports TRBD2, a call that lacks DNA to check it against. The CDR3 spans 16 residues. Germline lookup yields CDR1 SGHVS and CDR2 FNYEAQ. The CDR3 reads CASSLGSGTRVGEQFF.

The V gene is TRBV4-3, the J gene TRBJ2-6; lacking DNA, the TRBD1 call made by TCRdb goes unchecked. Germline CDR1 and CDR2: LGHNA and YSLEER. This CDR3 has 19 residues. The CDR3: CASSQDWGVLMAGANVLTF.

The chain joins TRBV18 to TRBJ2-7. This CDR3 has 12 amino acids. Per the germline V gene, CDR1 is KGHSH and CDR2 is LQKENI. CDR3 sequence: CASSPLRSEQYF. Together with reference TRBV18 and TRBJ2-7, the CDR3 gives the full variable domain: NAGVMQNPRHLVRRRGQEARLRCSPMKGHSHVYWYRQLPEEGLKFMVYLQKENIIDESGMPKERFSAEFPKEGPSILRIQQVVRGDSAAYFCASSPLRSEQYFGPGTRLTVT.

The chain couples TRBV5-1 to TRBJ2-1; TCRdb selects TRBD2, and the lack of DNA leaves this call unchecked. Looked up from germline, CDR1 is SGHRS and CDR2 is YFSETQ. The CDR3 totals 15 residues. The CDR3 sequence is CASSPGRLAGIEQFF.

This CDR3 reads CASSGFYPPRDEQFF. The chain employs TRBV12-3 or TRBV12-4 and TRBJ2-1. The CDR3 loop spans 15 amino acids.

The V gene is TRBV4-2, the J gene TRBJ2-1; the TRBD1 assignment by TCRdb is unverifiable without DNA. There are 19 residues in the CDR3. Per the germline V gene, CDR1 is LGHNA and CDR2 is YNFKEQ. The CDR3 is CASSRGQGRASGSYNEQFF.

This CDR3 reads CASSYGGRLAMNTEAFF. The chain carries TRBV6-5 and TRBJ1-1; TCRdb indicates TRBD1, and absent DNA this call remains unverified. Germline V lookup: CDR1 MNHEY, CDR2 SVGAGI. The CDR3 is made up of 17 amino acids.

The chain joins TRBV20-1 to TRBJ1-5; no DNA is available, so the TRBD1 call from TCRdb remains unchecked. Looked up from germline, CDR1 is DFQATT and CDR2 is SNEGSKA (reference sequence). This CDR3 spans 13 amino acids. The CDR3 region is CSAPTGEHQPQHF.

The V and J genes are TRBV12-3 or TRBV12-4 and TRBJ1-6; the TCRdb call, TRBD1, lacks DNA for checking. The CDR3 length is 15 residues. The CDR3 sequence is CASIRRTGIGSPLHF.

The chain employs TRBV5-1 and TRBJ2-1; the TCRdb D gene call, TRBD2, has no DNA to confirm it. The CDR3 is 18 residues long. CDR1 is SGHRS and CDR2 is YFSETQ in the germline V gene. The chain's CDR3 is CASSLVAGLAGGRREQFF.

The V and J genes are TRBV21-1 and TRBJ1-4; TCRdb calls TRBD1, which cannot be checked without DNA. TRBV21-1 is recorded as a pseudogene. This CDR3 has 16 residues. The CDR3 reads CASSKVTGVTNEKLFF.

The CDR3 sequence: CASSLRPGARYEQYF. The rearrangement links TRBV12-3 or TRBV12-4 to TRBJ2-7; checking the TCRdb D call of TRBD1 is not possible without DNA. This CDR3 contains 15 residues.

The J gene is TRBJ2-6, the V gene TRBV2; the D call from TCRdb, TRBD1, cannot be confirmed without DNA. Looked up from germline, CDR1 is SNHLY and CDR2 is FYNNEI. The CDR3 has 18 amino acids. CDR3 amino acids: CASSEQGQGLFGANVLTF.

CDR3 region: CSVGPAANTGELFF. J is TRBJ2-2 and V is TRBV29-1. The CDR3 has 14 residues. Looked up from germline, CDR1 is SQVTM and CDR2 is ANQGSEA.